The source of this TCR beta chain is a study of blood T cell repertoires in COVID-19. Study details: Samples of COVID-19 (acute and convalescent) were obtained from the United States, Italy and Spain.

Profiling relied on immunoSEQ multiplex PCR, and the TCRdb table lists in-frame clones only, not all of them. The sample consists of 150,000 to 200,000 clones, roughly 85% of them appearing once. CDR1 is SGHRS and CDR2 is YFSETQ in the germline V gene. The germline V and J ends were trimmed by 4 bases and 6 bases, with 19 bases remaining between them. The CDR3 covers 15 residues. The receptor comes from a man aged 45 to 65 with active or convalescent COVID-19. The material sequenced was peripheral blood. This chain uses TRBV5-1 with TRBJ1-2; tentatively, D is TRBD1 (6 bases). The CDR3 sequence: CASSAIQGGRDGYTF. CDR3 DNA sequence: TGCGCCAGCAGCGCGATACAGGGAGGGAGAGATGGCTACACCTTC.